The 10 T cell receptor beta chains below all came from one sample that was sequenced in a study of cytomegalovirus exposure and HLA in healthy donors. This table comes from immunoSEQ multiplex PCR, and its TCRdb copy is limited to in-frame clones, with some not included. The sample has 82,000 or so clones, 90% to 95% seen once. The source material was PBMCs. All receptors derive from a woman between 18 and 29 years old in good health and CMV-seronegative.

In its sample, this clone was seen once. The V call is TRBV5-4, the J call TRBJ2-6; perhaps TRBD2 as D (7 bases). This CDR3 has 16 amino acids. Between the trimmed V and J ends, which lost 7 bases and 0 bases, there was a span of 14 bases. Germline lookup yields CDR1 SGHNT and CDR2 YYREEE (reference sequence). The DNA for the CDR3 is TGTGCCAGCTCTGGGGGGGCCTTCTCTGGGGCCAACGTCCTGACTTTC. It specifies CASSGGAFSGANVLTF.

The chain uses TRBV6-1 and TRBJ2-3; 7 positions agree with TRBD2. The CDR3 extends over 13 amino acids. Per the germline V gene, CDR1 is MNHNS and CDR2 is SASEGT. V was clipped by 7 bases and J by 1 base; unmatched bases: 2. CDR3 region: CASNSGGTDTQYF. CDR3 DNA: TGTGCCAGCAACAGCGGGGGCACAGATACGCAGTATTTT.

The chain joins TRBV6-4 to TRBJ1-1, with D perhaps TRBD1 (5 bases). This CDR3 is 13 amino acids long. The V end was cut by 6 bases, the J end by 5 bases, with 13 bases between. Germline V gene sequence: CDR1 MRHNA, CDR2 SNTAGT. The CDR3 region has the DNA TGTGCCAGCAGCGAGATCGGGGGGACTGAAGCTTTCTTT. It yields the protein CASSEIGGTEAFF.

V is TRBV28 and J is TRBJ1-1; no firm D call. Germline assignment: CDR1 MDHEN and CDR2 SYDVKM. V lost 3 bases and J lost 8, with 10 bases in between. The CDR3 extends over 12 amino acids. CDR3 sequence: CASSLRALEAFF. For the CDR3, the DNA is TGTGCCAGCAGTTTGCGGGCCTTAGAAGCTTTCTTT.

The chain links TRBV4-2 to TRBJ2-1; TRBD2 agrees at 11 bases. CDR1 and CDR2 (germline): LGHNA, YNFKEQ. This CDR3 region has 19 residues. Trimming at V came to 0 bases and at J to 1 base, leaving 8 bases not matched to a gene. The CDR3 nucleotides read TGTGCCAGCAGCCAAGAACGATTAGCGGGAGGGCTGTCCTACAATGAGCAGTTCTTC. Amino acids: CASSQERLAGGLSYNEQFF.

The V and J genes are TRBV19 and TRBJ1-1, with D uncertain. The CDR3 is 12 residues long. V was trimmed by 6 bases and J by 4 bases, leaving 9 bases between them. CDR1 is LNHDA, CDR2 SQIVND, per germline (reference sequence). The CDR3 region is CASRSSTTEAFF. The CDR3 nucleotides read TGTGCCAGTAGGAGTTCCACCACTGAAGCTTTCTTT.

This chain joins TRBV7-2 and TRBJ2-5, with D tentatively TRBD2 (6 bases). The CDR3 runs 14 residues. Between the trimmed V and J ends, which lost 5 bases and 4 bases, there was a span of 14 bases. Germline CDR1 SGHTA, CDR2 FQGNSA. The CDR3 region is CASSPRLVAETQYF. CDR3 in DNA: TGTGCCAGCAGCCCGAGACTAGTGGCAGAGACCCAGTACTTC.

The chain uses TRBV7-6 and TRBJ1-1; tentatively, D is TRBD1 (5 bases). This CDR3 has 14 amino acids. Germline-derived CDR1 and CDR2 are SGHVS and FNYEAQ. With 1 base removed from V and 6 bases from J, the gap between germline ends came to 12 bases. The DNA of the CDR3 is TGTGCCAGCAGCTTAGACCAAGGGGTAGCTGAAGCTTTCTTT. This translates into CASSLDQGVAEAFF.

The V and J genes are TRBV6-1 and TRBJ1-2; D is possibly TRBD1 (5 bases). The CDR3 loop spans 12 amino acids. Trimming removed 4 bases at V and 5 bases at J, with 8 bases between. Per germline, CDR1 MNHNS and CDR2 SASEGT. The CDR3 coding sequence is TGTGCCAGCAGTGGGCAGGGATATGGCTACACCTTC. The encoded protein is CASSGQGYGYTF.

The rearrangement joins TRBV9 to TRBJ2-3; 7 nucleotides agree with TRBD1. The CDR3 covers 15 residues. The V and J ends lost 0 bases and 3 bases, in that order; junction bases with no gene match: 4. CDR1 and CDR2 from the germline V gene are SGDLS and YYNGEE. The CDR3 protein is CASSVEGAQTDTQYF. For the CDR3, the DNA is TGTGCCAGCAGCGTAGAGGGGGCGCAGACAGATACGCAGTATTTT.